This T cell receptor beta chain was recorded in a study of T cell changes during pregnancy in multiple sclerosis. Germline values: CDR1 SGHAT, CDR2 FQNNGV. CDR3 length: 11 residues. The ends were cut back, 8 bases at V and 7 bases at J, with 8 bases in the middle. Sequencing used immunoSEQ multiplex PCR; TCRdb keeps in-frame clones, though not all of them. The table records 70,000 to 90,000 clones, about 93% of them present only once. Sequencing used peripheral blood, obtained in the second trimester of pregnancy. The V call is TRBV11-2, the J call TRBJ1-4; no clear D. This clonotype was obtained from a female donor in good health, enrolled as a control in a pregnancy study. The CDR3 here is CASGQVEKLFF. CDR3 bases: TGTGCCAGCGGTCAGGTTGAAAAACTGTTTTTT.